The 7 T cell receptor beta chains listed next were all sequenced from one sample in a study of shared clonotypes between healthy human individuals. The repertoire was sequenced with immunoSEQ multiplex PCR; TCRdb's copy has only in-frame clones and lacks some. The repertoire holds millions of clones, 90% to 95% seen once, with roughly 0.15% in the top ten. Sequenced: naive CD4+ T cells sorted from blood. Described subset: CD45RA+ positively selected. Receptor source: a man in his late teens or twenties in good health.

V gene TRBV7-9 combines with J gene TRBJ2-7; 13 bases agree with TRBD2. The CDR3 has 15 residues. Germline-derived CDR1 and CDR2 are SEHNR and FQNEAQ (reference sequence). The junction had 6 bases not matched to a gene; V was cut back by 7 bases and J by 3 bases. CDR3 sequence: CASTSGTSGVYEQYF. For the CDR3, the DNA is TGTGCCAGCACCTCCGGGACTAGCGGGGTCTACGAGCAGTACTTC.

This clone was detected a few times. The V call is TRBV27, the J call TRBJ1-5; D unresolved. CDR3 length: 14 residues. Per germline, CDR1 MNHEY and CDR2 SMNVEV (reference sequence). V lost 8 bases to trimming and J lost 7 bases, with 18 bases between them. The CDR3 bases are TGTGCCAGCGCCCGGGGTGGGGTTGGGCAGCCCCAGCATTTT. It codes for CASARGGVGQPQHF.

Comment on this clone: The identical CDR3 is also encoded by other nucleotide sequences in the sample. The genes are TRBV9 and TRBJ2-2, with D possibly being TRBD1 (5 bases). The CDR3 length is 15 residues. Germline V CDR1 and CDR2: SGDLS, YYNGEE. V was shortened by 0 bases and J by 5 bases, with 11 bases between the two germline ends. CDR3 protein: CASSVAGALTGELFF. CDR3 in DNA: TGTGCCAGCAGCGTAGCTGGGGCCTTAACCGGGGAGCTGTTTTTT.

The gene calls are TRBV2 and TRBJ2-2, with TRBD1 matching over 8 bases. This CDR3 has 13 amino acids. The junction had 2 bases not matched to a gene; V was cut back by 6 bases and J by 5 bases. The germline V gene has CDR1 SNHLY and CDR2 FYNNEI. CDR3: CASRGQETGELFF. In DNA, the CDR3 is TGTGCCAGCAGGGGACAGGAAACCGGGGAGCTGTTTTTT.

CDR3 nucleotide sequence: TGTGCCAGCTCACCAAGGGAGGCCCCCCCAGATACGCAGTATTTT. Its translation is CASSPREAPPDTQYF. V gene TRBV18 combines with J gene TRBJ2-3, with D possibly being TRBD2 (6 bases). The CDR3 runs to 15 residues. Germline V gives CDR1 KGHSH, CDR2 LQKENI. Trimming left V 2 bases short and J 4 bases short, with 13 bases between.

In this sample, this clone turned up once. The chain links TRBV29-1 to TRBJ2-5; 7 bases line up with TRBD2. CDR1 is SQVTM, CDR2 ANQGSEA, per germline. The V and J ends lost 0 bases and 5 bases, in that order; junction bases with no gene match: 12. This CDR3 region has 16 residues. The CDR3 sequence is CSVEDLIGEGRETQYF. In DNA, the CDR3 is TGCAGCGTTGAAGATCTTATCGGGGAGGGCCGGGAGACCCAGTACTTC.

This chain links TRBV18 with TRBJ2-7; D possibly uses TRBD1 or TRBD2 (5 bases each). Looked up from germline, CDR1 is KGHSH and CDR2 is LQKENI. This CDR3 spans 15 amino acids. The V end was cut by 3 bases, the J end by 5 bases, with 17 bases between. The CDR3 reads CASSPQTVWGNEQYF. The CDR3 DNA is TGTGCCAGCTCACCCCAGACCGTTTGGGGGAACGAGCAGTACTTC.